The present T cell receptor (beta chain) was sequenced within a study of blood T cell repertoires in COVID-19. At the level of the study: T cells, B-cell-depleted T cells, or PBMCs provided the cDNA or gDNA that served as material.

With 8 bases clipped from V and 6 bases from J, the junction kept 4 bases outside the gene matches. Per germline, CDR1 KGHDR and CDR2 SFDVKD. This CDR3 contains 13 residues. Per the study methods: The authors estimated nucleated cell counts from reference gene primer amplification. Generated by immunoSEQ multiplex PCR, the TCRdb table keeps only in-frame clones and is missing some. The V and J calls and clone size were taken over from that table, and D and trimming were inferred from the DNA. The sample contains a few hundred thousand clones, over 75% of which appear only once. On this clone itself: This specimen includes other DNA sequences encoding the same CDR3.

The sequencing sample was made of PBMCs or T cells enriched from blood (not recorded which). V usage is TRBV24-1 and J usage is TRBJ2-1; 9 bases line up with TRBD2. The clonotype was recovered from a man in his forties who had recovered from COVID-19. The DNA for the CDR3 is TGTGCCACCAAGGCGGGAGGGGGCAATGAGCAGTTCTTC. Its translation is CATKAGGGNEQFF.